These T cell receptor beta chains were read from a single sample in a study of T-cell reconstitution after alpha-beta-depleted transplantation in children. TCRdb called the PCR reads again in MiXCR, with one record for every CDR3 protein. This sample has roughly 120,000 distinct CDR3 sequences, with about a tenth found just once. This specimen was PBMCs, taken before TCRalphabeta/CD19-depleted stem cell transplant. The origin of the receptors is a boy aged 2-9 years with acute lymphoblastic leukemia, due to receive a stem cell transplant. Each CDR3 is given with its conserved first and last residue. Each record gives: V gene, J gene, clone size, D gene, CDR3 DNA, CDR3 protein. The D gene is left open where the match is weak. Clone size is given for some rows only: seen once, a few or many times, or a class if the clone is expanded.

TRBV29-1	TRBJ2-7	NA	NA	TGCAGCGTAGCGGACAGCCGTAGCGAGCAGTACTTC	CSVADSRSEQYF
TRBV5-1	TRBJ2-1	few	NA	TGCGCCAGCAGCTTGGTGACAGTCCGTATCAATGAGCAGTTCTTC	CASSLVTVRINEQFF
TRBV6-1	TRBJ2-3	many	TRBD2	TGTGCCAGGGGGTGGGGTCAAGCGGGAGGCACAGATACGCAGTATTTT	CARGWGQAGGTDTQYF
TRBV5-1	TRBJ2-7	medium-sized	TRBD1	TGCGCCAGCAGCTTTTCAGGGGGCGCATACGAGCAGTACTTC	CASSFSGGAYEQYF
TRBV10-3	TRBJ2-1	few	NA	TGTGCCATCAGTGAACGCGCGTCTAATGAGCAGTTCTTC	CAISERASNEQFF
TRBV20-1	TRBJ2-5	NA	NA	TGCAGTGCTAGCCGGGGAGGAGAGACCCAGTACTTC	CSASRGGETQYF
TRBV28	TRBJ2-7	NA	NA	TGTGCCAGCAGTTTACCGGGGGCGGAAGGGTACGAGCAGTACTTC	CASSLPGAEGYEQYF
TRBV18	TRBJ2-3	NA	TRBD2	TGTGCCAGCTCACCTAACGGACTAGCGGGGTCTAGCACAGATACGCAGTATTTT	CASSPNGLAGSSTDTQYF
TRBV29-1	TRBJ2-5	many	TRBD2	TGCAGCGTTGAAGATTTTACCCCGGGACTAGCGGTCCAAGAGACCCAGTACTTC	CSVEDFTPGLAVQETQYF
TRBV20-1	TRBJ2-1	few	TRBD2	TGCAGTGCAAATTTAGCGGGAGGCTCCTACAATGAGCAGTTCTTC	CSANLAGGSYNEQFF
TRBV5-1	TRBJ2-5	few	TRBD1	TGCGCCAGCAGGGGACAGTTGGGCGATGGGGGCCAAGAGACCCAGTACTTC	CASRGQLGDGGQETQYF
TRBV2	TRBJ2-1	NA	NA	TGTGCCAGCAGGAAGCTTCACAAGAGCTCCTACAATGAGCAGTTCTTC	CASRKLHKSSYNEQFF
TRBV12-3/TRBV12-4	TRBJ2-1	NA	TRBD2	TGTACCTGCAGTTTAATAGCGGGAGATTTTTATATCGCCTACAATGAGCAGTTCTTC	CTCSLIAGDFYIAYNEQFF
TRBV7-6	TRBJ2-1	few	TRBD1	TGTGCCAGCAGCCCAAGCCGCGGACAGGGTCAGGGTGAGCAGTTCTTC	CASSPSRGQGQGEQFF
TRBV12-3/TRBV12-4	TRBJ2-1	many	TRBD1	TGTGCCAGCAGTAGCTTTGGGGACAGGGCGGGCAATGAGCAGTTCTTC	CASSSFGDRAGNEQFF
TRBV7-2	TRBJ2-3	few	NA	TGTGCCAGCAGCTTCCCTAGCACAGATACGCAGTATTTT	CASSFPSTDTQYF
TRBV12-3/TRBV12-4	TRBJ2-1	few	NA	TGTGCCAGCAGTTTAATGGAGGGCCGAATCTATGGGAATGAGCAGTTCTTC	CASSLMEGRIYGNEQFF
TRBV5-1	TRBJ2-1	many	TRBD2	TGCGCCAGCAGCTTGACCCCTAGCTCGGGAGGGCCTTACGATTTTCGAGCAAATGAGCAGTTCTTC	CASSLTPSSGGPYDFRANEQFF
TRBV20-1	TRBJ2-7	few	NA	TGCAGTGCTTCACCCGGGACCAGTGAAAACGAGCAGTACTTC	CSASPGTSENEQYF
TRBV24-1	TRBJ2-5	few	NA	TGTGCCACCAGTGATACGCAGGGAGAGCGTGAGACCCAGTACTTC	CATSDTQGERETQYF
TRBV15	TRBJ2-5	few	TRBD1	TGTGCCACCAGCAGCGAGATAAACAACAGGGGGCCCAAAGAGACCCAGTACTTC	CATSSEINNRGPKETQYF
TRBV18	TRBJ2-7	many	NA	TGTGCCAGCTCACCACTACAACTAGATTCCTACGAGCAGTACTTC	CASSPLQLDSYEQYF
TRBV20-1	TRBJ1-1	many	NA	TGCAGTGCTAGTAGTTGGCGGGAGGAAACTGAAGCTTTCTTT	CSASSWREETEAFF
TRBV28	TRBJ1-1	NA	NA	TGTGCCAGCAGTACCACTGGGAGGCGAACTGAAGCTTTCTTT	CASSTTGRRTEAFF
TRBV18	TRBJ2-1	few	TRBD1	TGTGCCAGCTCCCGGGGACAGGGAGAGCAGTTCTTC	CASSRGQGEQFF
TRBV6-1	TRBJ1-2	many	NA	TGTGCCAGCACCATCGGGCAGGGAACCTATGGCTACACCTTC	CASTIGQGTYGYTF
TRBV7-9	TRBJ2-5	NA	NA	TGTGCCACCACAGGGACGGAGACCCAGTACTTC	CATTGTETQYF
TRBV5-5	TRBJ2-1	few	NA	TGTGCCAGCAGCTTCTCCAGCTTCAATGAGCAGTTCTTC	CASSFSSFNEQFF
TRBV20-1	TRBJ2-3	many	NA	TGCAGTGCTACGCCGGGACACACGTACACAGATACGCAGTATTTT	CSATPGHTYTDTQYF
TRBV20-1	TRBJ2-2	few	TRBD2	TGCAGTGCCCAATCGGCTAGCGGGAGGGGTACCGGGGAGCTGTTTTTT	CSAQSASGRGTGELFF
TRBV12-3/TRBV12-4	TRBJ1-1	many	NA	TGTGCCAGCAGTTTTGGGGAGGGGATAGGCGCTGAAGCTTTCTTT	CASSFGEGIGAEAFF
TRBV12-3/TRBV12-4	TRBJ1-1	few	NA	TGTGCCAGCAGTTTGCAGGGAAGGACTGAAGCTTTCTTT	CASSLQGRTEAFF
TRBV13	TRBJ2-6	NA	NA	TGTGCCAGCAGCTTAACCCGTAACTCTGGGGCCAACGTCCTGACTTTC	CASSLTRNSGANVLTF
TRBV7-8	TRBJ2-5	NA	NA	TGTGCCAGCAACCCCCCCAATCGGGAGACCCAGTACTTC	CASNPPNRETQYF
TRBV5-1	TRBJ2-7	few	NA	TGCGCCAGCAGCTTGGTTGGGCAAGGCTACGAGCAGTACTTC	CASSLVGQGYEQYF
TRBV3-1	TRBJ2-5	NA	NA	TGTGCCAGCAGCTACTGGGGGAAGAGGGGCCAAGAGACCCAGTACTTC	CASSYWGKRGQETQYF
TRBV5-1	TRBJ1-2	NA	NA	TGCGCCAGCAGCTTGGGGGAAAGGTTCTATGGCTACACCTTC	CASSLGERFYGYTF
TRBV20-1	TRBJ2-5	many	TRBD2	TGCAGTGCTAGATCTAGCGGGAGGCTTCAAGAGACCCAGTACTTC	CSARSSGRLQETQYF
TRBV15	TRBJ2-3	NA	TRBD2	TGTGCCACCAGCAGAGACGCGGGAGCGGATACGCAGTATTTT	CATSRDAGADTQYF
TRBV29-1	TRBJ2-6	few	NA	TGCAGCGTTGAACGGTCCTCTGGGGCCAACGTCCTGACTTTC	CSVERSSGANVLTF
TRBV20-1	TRBJ1-5	NA	TRBD1	TGCAGTGCTAGACAACCCGGGACAGGGCCCAATCAGCCCCAGCATTTT	CSARQPGTGPNQPQHF
TRBV5-1	TRBJ2-3	few	NA	TGCGCCAGCAGCCCCGGGACCCACCCCACAGATACGCAGTATTTT	CASSPGTHPTDTQYF
TRBV28	TRBJ1-6	NA	NA	TGTGCCAGCACCCCACGGCAGGGCCGTAATTCACCCCTCCACTTT	CASTPRQGRNSPLHF
TRBV7-8	TRBJ2-3	NA	TRBD2	TGTGCCAGCAGCCCTGGGACTAGCGGGATAGTGGATACGCAGTATTTT	CASSPGTSGIVDTQYF
TRBV20-1	TRBJ1-1	few	TRBD1	TGCAGTGCCCCGCGGGGACAGGGGAGGACTGAAGCTTTCTTT	CSAPRGQGRTEAFF
TRBV25-1	TRBJ2-2	few	TRBD1	TGTGCCAGCAGTGAATATGGGCAGGGGGCGCAGGCCGGGGAGCTGTTTTTT	CASSEYGQGAQAGELFF
TRBV12-3/TRBV12-4	TRBJ1-3	NA	NA	TGTGCCAGCAGTTTTTTTTCCACGGTCTCTGGAAACACCATATATTTT	CASSFFSTVSGNTIYF
TRBV20-1	TRBJ2-1	few	TRBD1	TGCAGTGCTAGCCCCCTTGACAGGGGTACCTACAATGAGCAGTTCTTC	CSASPLDRGTYNEQFF
TRBV2	TRBJ2-3	few	TRBD1	TGTGCCAGCACCCCGACAGGGTATCCAGATACGCAGTATTTT	CASTPTGYPDTQYF
TRBV5-1	TRBJ2-7	many	TRBD1	TGCGCCAGCAGCTTGACGGCCGGGACAGGGTTCTACGAGCAGTACTTC	CASSLTAGTGFYEQYF
TRBV6-5	TRBJ1-6	NA	TRBD1	TGTGCCAGCAGTTCCGGCCCCGGGACAGGGGAATCACCCCTCCACTTT	CASSSGPGTGESPLHF
TRBV7-2	TRBJ2-7	few	NA	TGTGCCAGCAGCTTATGGGCTAGCGCTTACTCCTACGAGCAGTACTTC	CASSLWASAYSYEQYF
TRBV5-1	TRBJ2-1	few	NA	TGCGCCAGCAGCTTGGGTACGGGGCGGAATGAGCAGTTCTTC	CASSLGTGRNEQFF
TRBV6-6	TRBJ1-1	NA	NA	TGTGCCAGCAGTTCAGGGGTTTCCACTGAAGCTTTCTTT	CASSSGVSTEAFF
TRBV7-2	TRBJ2-5	few	TRBD2	TGTGCCAGCAGCCCGACTAGCGGGAGTCAGACCCAGTACTTC	CASSPTSGSQTQYF